In this sample, the clone carrying this TCR beta chain turned up once. The record originates from a study of T-cell reconstitution after alpha-beta-depleted transplantation in children. V was pared by 1 base and J by 6 bases, with 18 bases between. Germline V gene sequence: CDR1 SGHRS, CDR2 YFSETQ. The CDR3 runs to 16 residues. Preparing the TCRbeta library involved the use of unique molecular identifiers. TCRdb recomputed calls from the PCR reads with MiXCR, one row per CDR3 protein. The sample shows 70,000 to 95,000 distinct CDR3 sequences, less than 15% of them seen only once. This chain uses TRBV5-1 with TRBJ2-3; D unresolved. The sequencing used PBMCs from the stem cell graft donor, collected from the stem cell graft. The origin of this receptor is a human donor who donated a stem cell graft to a child with inherited bone marrow failure. The CDR3 DNA follows: TGCGCCAGCAGCTTGTCGGGCGGCGCGCCTGGCGATACGCAGTATTTT. It is translated as CASSLSGGAPGDTQYF. The whole variable domain, remainder taken from reference TRBV5-1 and TRBJ2-3, is KAGVTQTPRYLIKTRGQQVTLSCSPISGHRSVSWYQQTPGQGLQFLFEYFSETQRNKGNFPGRFSGRQFSNSRSEMNVSTLELGDSALYLCASSLSGGAPGDTQYFGPGTRLTVL.